What follows describes a single T cell receptor beta chain. These data are taken from a study of OX40 agonist ivuxolimab in advanced cancers. About the study: Intravenous ivuxolimab was administered to patients every 2 weeks at 0.01 to 10 mg/kg. Under the entry rules, prior anti-PD-1, anti-PD-L1 or anti-CTLA-4 therapy was allowed, and about 38% had some.

Using immunoSEQ multiplex PCR, the repertoire was profiled, and TCRdb retains in-frame clones only, with some absent. The sample shows about 67,000 clones, around 84% of them seen only once. The CDR3 loop spans 14 amino acids. CDR1 and CDR2 from the germline V gene are MDHEN and SYDVKM. V lost 5 bases and J 5 bases, leaving 14 bases between the germline ends. The rearrangement uses TRBV28 and TRBJ2-3; TRBD1 might be the D (5 bases). This receptor was taken from an adult with an advanced solid tumor such as melanoma, head and neck, liver or kidney cancer. Sequenced material: CD4+ or CD8+ T cells sorted from blood, taken in a trial of the OX40 agonist ivuxolimab. As DNA, the CDR3 is TGTGCCAGCAGTCCGGGCCGACAGATAGATACGCAGTATTTT. It is translated as CASSPGRQIDTQYF.